This T cell receptor (beta chain) comes out of a study of CD8+CD57+ T cells in acquired aplastic anemia (dated by TCRdb to 2017 to 2018). Turning to the overall study: A mean of approximately 3 ug of DNA, ranging from roughly 0.19 to 30 ug, was extracted from sorted CD4+ and CD8+ cells. CD8+CD57+ expansion was defined as frequency above the mean frequency observed in healthy subjects.

TCR beta VDJ combination and CDR3 sequence profiling used genomic DNA as the template. TCR repertoire sequencing was run on an Illumina HiSeq 2000. As for how the authors treated the data: Repertoires were assessed using TRBV/TRBJ rearrangement plots, CDR3 size and DJ length profiles, and Simpson's diversity index. The most abundant DNA sequence in the deep sequencing data was taken as the immunodominant clone. CDR3 amino acid sequences were checked for sharing across subjects and were also compared against the VDJdb database and published repertoires. TCRdb itself trimmed the public reads at Q25 with fastp, ran MiXCR and retained productive beta chains. Each CDR3 protein gets just one entry, which takes the most common genes and DNA from the rows behind it. The V and J calls and clone size come from TCRdb's table, not from the authors' own analysis. A total of approximately 130,000 distinct CDR3 sequences appear in this sample, about 40% of them only once. Roughly 3% of the sample goes to the ten largest clones.

Broader findings and caveats from the paper: Roughly 29 CD8+ CDR3 sequences were found to be shared between patients and controls, but these sequences appeared to be highly expressed in patients and within the immunodominant clones of the patients. CD8+ Simpson's diversity did not differ significantly between patients and healthy controls (P=0.060).

The patients picked for sequencing were ones in whom flow cytometry had shown an expansion of CD8+CD57+ cells. Severe acquired aplastic anemia was diagnosed in all patients according to International Study of Aplastic Anemia and Agranulocytosis and Camitta criteria. Patients had received no therapy at the time of blood sampling. In this study, sorted CD4+ and CD8+ T cells from the blood of healthy subjects and of severe aplastic anemia patients had their TCR repertoires deep-sequenced. Patients were enrolled in the USA under clinicaltrials.gov protocols 00001620, 01623167, 00001397, 00071045, 00081523 and 00961064. Ficoll-Paque density gradient centrifugation was used to isolate peripheral blood mononuclear cells. Before DNA extraction, CD4+ and CD8+ T cells were sorted by FACS or by magnetic beads. In its sample, this clonotype was seen many times. It lacks a known antigen. The input lacks base qualities; no much larger clone sits a single base away.

The TCR sequence derives from a human donor with aplastic anemia. Sample: sorted CD4+, CD8+, or CD8+CD57+ T cells (not recorded which) from PBMCs.

The DNA sequence reads TGCAGTGCTAGGACCCACGGAAACACCATATATTTT. Its amino acids are CSARTHGNTIYF. The V and J genes are TRBV20-1 and TRBJ1-3; the D gene identity is not certain. CDR1 and CDR2, looked up from the germline V gene (reference sequence), are DFQATT and SNEGSKA. The CDR3 runs 12 amino acids, cysteine and phenylalanine included. This entry keeps only the CDR3 DNA: 36 bases, framed from base 1. V is reduced by 3 bases and J by 4 bases, leaving a spacing of 7 bases between them.